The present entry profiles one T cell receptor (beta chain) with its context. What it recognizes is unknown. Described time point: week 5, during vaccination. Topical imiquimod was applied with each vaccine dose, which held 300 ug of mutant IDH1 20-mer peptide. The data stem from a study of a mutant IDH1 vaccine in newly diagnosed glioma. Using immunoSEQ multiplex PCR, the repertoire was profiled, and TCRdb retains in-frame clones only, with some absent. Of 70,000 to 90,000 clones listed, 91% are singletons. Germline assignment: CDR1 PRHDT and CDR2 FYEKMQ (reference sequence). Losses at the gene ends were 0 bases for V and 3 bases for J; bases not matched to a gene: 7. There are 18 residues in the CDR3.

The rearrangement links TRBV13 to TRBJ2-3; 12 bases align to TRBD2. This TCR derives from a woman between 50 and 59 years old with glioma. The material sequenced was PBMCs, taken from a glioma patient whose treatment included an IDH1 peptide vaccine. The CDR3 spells CASSLGGLAGLSTDTQYF. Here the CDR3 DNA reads TGTGCCAGCAGCTTAGGTGGACTAGCGGGATTAAGTACAGATACGCAGTATTTT.